This T cell receptor (beta chain) appears in the sequencing data of a study of blood T cells in healthy people across ages. Study-level information: Capture by template switching was about one barcoded beta molecule per two T cells. Study-wide results and limits: More naive CD4+ cells and higher diversity marked long-lived donors relative to aged donors.

Ten milliliters of peripheral blood were drawn from each donor. The germline CDR1 and CDR2 sequences are SGDLS and YYNGEE. Losses at the gene ends were 4 bases for V and 10 bases for J; bases not matched to a gene: 13. CDR3 length: 14 amino acids. A sample-barcoded 5' primer and a J-beta primer mix were used in a second PCR of roughly 6 to 11 cycles. TCRdb recomputed calls from the 5' RACE reads with MiXCR, one row per CDR3 protein. In the table there are over 450,000 distinct CDR3 sequences, around 24% of which are singletons. This clonotype was seen only a few times. Its antigen is undetermined. The same sample was also used in a study of T cells of mothers and their children. That paper adds: Study donors consisted of three healthy Caucasian mothers and their six children.

This sequence joins TRBV9 and TRBJ1-1; TRBD1 matches 7 bases. The sequence derives from a boy younger than 18 in good health. Sequenced: blood. DNA of the CDR3: TGTGCCAGCAGCCCCCACCCGACAGGGTCCTTAGCTTTCTTT. Translating it yields CASSPHPTGSLAFF.